Each of the 8 T cell receptor beta chains below was sequenced from the same sample in a study of shared clonotypes between healthy human individuals. Libraries were prepared by immunoSEQ multiplex PCR; TCRdb keeps only in-frame clonotypes and omits some of them. The table shows some 2.1 million clones, with about 95% occurring only once. Terminally differentiated effector memory CD45RA+ cells were left out of the naive CD8 fraction, which was CD45RO-negative and positively selected for CCR7. The sequenced sample was naive CD8+ T cells sorted from blood. All receptors derive from a man between 18 and 35 years old in good health.

The genes are TRBV4-1 and TRBJ2-7; D is unresolved. CDR3 length: 13 amino acids. From germline, CDR1 is MGHRA and CDR2 YSYEKL. The V gene lost 3 bases and the J gene lost 2 bases, with 8 bases spanning the gap. The CDR3 DNA reads TGCGCCAGCAGCCAGTCAGAAGCCTACGAGCAGTACTTC. It encodes CASSQSEAYEQYF.

V gene TRBV7-6 combines with J gene TRBJ2-7, with D possibly TRBD2 on 5 matching bases. The CDR3 loop spans 15 amino acids. CDR1 and CDR2 (germline): SGHVS, FNYEAQ. Trimming stripped 4 bases from V and 2 bases from J, with 15 bases between. The CDR3 coding sequence is TGTGCCAGCAGCTACTCCGGAGGCGAAACCTACGAGCAGTACTTC. As protein: CASSYSGGETYEQYF.

The rearrangement links TRBV30 to TRBJ1-4; 7 bases are shared with TRBD1. The CDR3 contains 14 residues. V lost 4 bases and J lost 1; bases outside the gene matches: 3. Germline lookup yields CDR1 GTSNPN and CDR2 SVGIG (reference sequence). CDR3 DNA sequence: TGTGCCTGGATTCGACAGGGAACTAATGAAAAACTGTTTTTT. This sequence encodes CAWIRQGTNEKLFF.

The chain carries TRBV7-9 and TRBJ2-1; D not certain. The V gene lost 4 bases and the J gene lost 5 bases, with 6 bases spanning the gap. Looked up from germline, CDR1 is SEHNR and CDR2 is FQNEAQ (reference sequence). The CDR3 loop spans 12 amino acids. The CDR3 loop reads CASSSVDNEQFF. The CDR3 region has the DNA TGTGCCAGCAGCTCGGTAGACAATGAGCAGTTCTTC.

The chain has TRBV30 and TRBJ2-2; D may be TRBD1 or TRBD2 (5 bases each). Germline CDR1 and CDR2: GTSNPN and SVGIG (reference sequence). The CDR3 totals 14 residues. Trimming pared 4 bases from V and 2 bases from J, leaving 11 bases between. CDR3 sequence reads: CAWKVGVNTGELFF. The CDR3 coding sequence is TGTGCCTGGAAAGTGGGGGTTAACACCGGGGAGCTGTTTTTT.

The chain combines TRBV2 with TRBJ1-4; a weak D match, TRBD1 (5 bases). The CDR3 covers 15 residues. The germline gives CDR1 SNHLY, CDR2 FYNNEI. The V gene lost 7 bases and the J gene lost 4 bases, with 16 bases spanning the gap. CDR3 residues: CASIHLGGFNEKLFF. CDR3 nucleotides: TGTGCCAGCATCCACCTGGGGGGATTTAATGAAAAACTGTTTTTT.

The rearrangement joins TRBV6-1 to TRBJ2-5, with D perhaps TRBD1 (6 bases). Trimming took off 6 bases at V and 4 bases at J, with 15 bases between the two ends. The germline gives CDR1 MNHNS, CDR2 SASEGT. The CDR3 runs to 14 residues. The CDR3 here is CASREDSVRETQYF. CDR3 bases: TGTGCCAGCAGAGAGGACAGCGTGAGAGAGACCCAGTACTTC.

This clone showed up just once. The rearrangement uses TRBV7-8 and TRBJ2-7; 7 nucleotides match TRBD1. The CDR3 loop spans 15 amino acids. V lost 0 bases to trimming and J lost 3 bases; unmatched junction nucleotides: 5. Germline V gives CDR1 SGHVS, CDR2 FQNEAQ. The CDR3 reads CASSLAGDSYYEQYF. In DNA form, the CDR3 reads TGTGCCAGCAGCTTAGCGGGGGACAGTTACTACGAGCAGTACTTC.